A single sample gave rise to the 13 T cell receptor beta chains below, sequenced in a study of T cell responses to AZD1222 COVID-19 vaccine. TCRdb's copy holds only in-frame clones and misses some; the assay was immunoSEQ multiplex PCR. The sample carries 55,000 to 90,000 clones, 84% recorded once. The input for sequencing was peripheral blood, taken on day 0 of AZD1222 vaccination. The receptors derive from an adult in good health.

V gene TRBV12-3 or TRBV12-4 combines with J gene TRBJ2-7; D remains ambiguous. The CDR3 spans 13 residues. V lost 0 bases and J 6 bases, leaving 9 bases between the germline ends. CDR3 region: CASSLANQIEQYF. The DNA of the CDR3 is TGTGCCAGCAGTTTAGCGAACCAGATCGAGCAGTACTTC.

The CDR3 loop reads CASSPRQGRDSPLHF. The DNA for the CDR3 is TGTGCCAGCTCACCGAGACAGGGTAGGGATTCACCCCTCCACTTT. The chain joins TRBV18 to TRBJ1-6; 7 nucleotides align to TRBD1. The CDR3 runs 15 residues. Trimming took 3 bases from V and 8 from J; bases not matched to a gene: 7. Looked up from germline, CDR1 is KGHSH and CDR2 is LQKENI.

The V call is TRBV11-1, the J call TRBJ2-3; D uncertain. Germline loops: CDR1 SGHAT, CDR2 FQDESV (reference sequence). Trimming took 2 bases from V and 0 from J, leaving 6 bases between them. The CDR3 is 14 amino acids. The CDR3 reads CASSLYESTDTQYF. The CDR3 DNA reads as TGTGCCAGCAGCTTATACGAGAGCACAGATACGCAGTATTTT.

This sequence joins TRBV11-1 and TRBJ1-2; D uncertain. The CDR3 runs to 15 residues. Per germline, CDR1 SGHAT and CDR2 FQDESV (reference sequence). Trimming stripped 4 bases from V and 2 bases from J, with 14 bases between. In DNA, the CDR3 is TGTGCCAGCAGCTCACGAACGGGGTTGAACTATGGCTACACCTTC. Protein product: CASSSRTGLNYGYTF.

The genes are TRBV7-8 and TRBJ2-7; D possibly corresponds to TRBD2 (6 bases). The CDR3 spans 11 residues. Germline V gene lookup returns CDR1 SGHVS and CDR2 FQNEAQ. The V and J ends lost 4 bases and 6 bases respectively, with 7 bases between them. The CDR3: CASSSGVEQYF. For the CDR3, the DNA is TGTGCCAGCAGCTCGGGGGTCGAGCAGTACTTC.

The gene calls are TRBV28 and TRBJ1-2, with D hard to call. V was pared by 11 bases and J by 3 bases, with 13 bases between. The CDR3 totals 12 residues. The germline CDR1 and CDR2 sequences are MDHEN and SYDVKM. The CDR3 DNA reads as TGTGCCGCAGCGAGGGCGGACTATGGCTACACCTTC. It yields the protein CAAARADYGYTF.

DNA for the CDR3: TGTGCCAGCAGCGTCGGTACAACCAATTCACCCCTCCACTTT. As protein: CASSVGTTNSPLHF. The chain joins TRBV9 to TRBJ1-6; no clear D. V was cut by 2 bases and J by 7 bases, with 10 bases left in between. The CDR3 covers 14 residues. Germline V gives CDR1 SGDLS, CDR2 YYNGEE.

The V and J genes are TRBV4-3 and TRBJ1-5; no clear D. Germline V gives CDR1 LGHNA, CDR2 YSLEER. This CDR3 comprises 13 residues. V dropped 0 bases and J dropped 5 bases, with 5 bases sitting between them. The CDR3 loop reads CASSQDRDQPQHF. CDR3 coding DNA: TGCGCCAGCAGCCAAGACAGAGATCAGCCCCAGCATTTT.

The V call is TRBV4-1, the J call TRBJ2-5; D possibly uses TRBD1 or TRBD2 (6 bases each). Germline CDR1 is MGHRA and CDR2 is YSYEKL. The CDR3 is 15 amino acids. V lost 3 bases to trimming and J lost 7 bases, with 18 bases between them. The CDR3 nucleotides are TGCGCCAGCAGCCAGGAACCTCAAGGGGGAGGGACCCAGTACTTC. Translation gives CASSQEPQGGGTQYF.

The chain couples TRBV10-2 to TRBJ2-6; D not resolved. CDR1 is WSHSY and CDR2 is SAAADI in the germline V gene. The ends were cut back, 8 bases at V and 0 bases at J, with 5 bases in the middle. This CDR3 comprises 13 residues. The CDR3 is CASLNSGANVLTF. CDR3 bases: TGCGCCAGCCTTAACTCTGGGGCCAACGTCCTGACTTTC.

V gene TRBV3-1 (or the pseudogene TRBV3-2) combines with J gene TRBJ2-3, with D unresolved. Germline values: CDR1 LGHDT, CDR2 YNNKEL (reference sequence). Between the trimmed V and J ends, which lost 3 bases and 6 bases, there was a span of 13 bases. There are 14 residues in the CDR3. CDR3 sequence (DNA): TGTGCCAGCAGCCAGCCGCCCGGAGTGGATACGCAGTATTTT. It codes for CASSQPPGVDTQYF.

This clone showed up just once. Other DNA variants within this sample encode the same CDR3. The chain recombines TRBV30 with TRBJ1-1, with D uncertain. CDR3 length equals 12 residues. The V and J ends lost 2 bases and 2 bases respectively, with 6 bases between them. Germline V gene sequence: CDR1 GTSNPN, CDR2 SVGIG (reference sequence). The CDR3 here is CAWSRTNTEAFF. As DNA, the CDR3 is TGTGCCTGGAGTCGTACAAACACTGAAGCTTTCTTT.

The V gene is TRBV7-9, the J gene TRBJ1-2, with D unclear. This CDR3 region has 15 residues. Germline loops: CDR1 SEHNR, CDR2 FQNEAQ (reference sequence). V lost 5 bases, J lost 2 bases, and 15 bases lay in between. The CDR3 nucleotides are TGTGCCAGCAGCAAAGGCGGAGGGTGGAACTATGGCTACACCTTC. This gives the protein CASSKGGGWNYGYTF.